This T cell receptor (beta chain) emerged from a study of T cells in tuberculosis (dated by TCRdb to the late 2010s). Looking at the study overall: In the study, CD1B tetramers and high-throughput TCR immunosequencing were combined to characterize T cells specific for the mycobacterial lipid antigen glucose monomycolate (GMM). With 9 to 10 people per group, a South African clinical cohort compared IGRA-negative adolescents, IGRA-positive adolescents with latent tuberculosis, and adults with active tuberculosis.

The immunoSEQ multiplex PCR assay was used to generate TCR libraries, with TCR-beta and/or TCR-alpha/delta assays applied to each sample. The Illumina high-throughput platform was used to sequence the amplified TCR libraries. As for the authors' bioinformatics: Clustering and dimensionality reduction relied on pairwise TCRdist distances among GMM-specific receptors from T cells that were either sorted ex vivo or expanded in vitro. Each clinical repertoire received a mean NN-distance score, defined as the average TCRdist to the nearest 10% of tetramer-positive reference sequences. GEM TCR motif frequency was calculated as the fraction of unique TCRs that matched known GEM sequences in V/J usage and CDR3 length. Linear discriminant analysis with leave-one-out cross-validation, implemented in scikit-learn, was used to classify active tuberculosis. Held by TCRdb, this immuneACCESS table contains in-frame sequences only and omits some clones. Under half of the omission traces to an unresolved V gene where checked; the cause of the rest is unknown. Clonal size and the V and J genes are those of that table, whereas D and trimming came from the DNA. The sample records under 50,000 clones, about 95% of which are singletons. The ten largest clones add up to roughly 3.5% of the sample.

As for this clone: The specificity of this receptor is unknown. Base qualities are not at hand, and no much larger clone is one base apart.

At study entry, adolescents were screened for latent tuberculosis infection using a tuberculin skin test and the QuantiFERON-TB GOLD In-Tube IGRA. Immunosequencing was performed on unsorted cryopreserved PBMC and covered approximately 100,000 T cells per clinical donor on average. Eleven high schools in the Worcester region of the Western Cape, South Africa, served as enrollment sites for adolescents aged 12 to 18 years. Some ten M. tuberculosis-infected adolescents and about 10 uninfected adolescents, matched for age and sex, were selected. Adolescent PBMC were isolated from freshly drawn heparinized blood by density centrifugation and cryopreserved. Results the study describes overall, beyond this receptor: Shorter CDR3-alpha lengths in active tuberculosis patients partly drove the smaller NN-distances, and the TCR-beta difference was not statistically significant. Clinical samples were selected based on which cryopreserved specimens were available, and the active tuberculosis cases were adults whereas the controls were adolescents. Using GEM motif frequencies, a classifier achieved under 75% accuracy, whereas a classifier built on the diverse GMM-specific repertoire got to 87% accuracy (AUROC 0.75 to 0.9). Compared with IGRA-negative controls, TCR-alpha repertoires from active tuberculosis had smaller mean NN-distances to GMM-specific TCRs, which suggests clonal expansion of these TCRs.

CDR1 and CDR2 were assigned from the germline V gene (reference sequence) as LNHDA and SQIVND. The CDR3 has 15 amino acids, counting the end cysteine and phenylalanine. Of the read, only the CDR3 DNA is kept; its 45 bases are in frame from base 1. V and J are trimmed by 6 bases and 8 bases, and the gene matches miss 14 bases of the junction. The sequence was obtained from a donor aged 5 to 30 with latent tuberculosis or without tuberculosis infection. The chain is encoded by TRBV19 joined to TRBJ1-2; 8 bases in the junction line up with TRBD1. The sequencing sample was made of PBMCs. The sequenced DNA: TGTGCCAGTAGCCATCCGGGACAGGTATTGAAGGGCTACACCTTC. It encodes CASSHPGQVLKGYTF.